This T cell receptor (beta chain) was sequenced during a study of T-cell memory formation after mild COVID-19. Overall study context: The two donors had largely donor-specific TCR clusters.

Trimming removed 3 bases from V and 0 bases from J; junction bases left unmatched: 16. The CDR3 contains 20 residues. Regarding the study as a whole: Contracting clones from day 15 to 85 had balanced CD4/CD8; later expanders favoured CD4+. Pre-infection memory showed some responding clones, and this suggested that cross-reactive memory joined.

Researchers used 5'RACE with constant-segment primers to make TCR alpha and TCR beta cDNA libraries that carry sample barcodes and UMIs. MiXCR was run by TCRdb on the 5' RACE reads, yielding one entry per CDR3 protein. The data contain around 120,000 distinct CDR3 sequences, 15% to 20% of them seen just once; the ten biggest clones take up approximately 15%. On this clonotype: Its antigen is currently unknown.

The sequence was obtained from an adult woman who had mild COVID-19 (a few samples of this study predate the infection). Cell type and time point are not known. Sequencing input: PBMCs or a T cell subset sorted from them (not recorded which). The chain couples TRBV12-3 or TRBV12-4 to TRBJ2-3; 9 bases are a match to TRBD2. DNA of the CDR3: TGTGCCAGCAGTTTCGGGTGGGCTAGCGGGAACGGCGGGAGCACAGATACGCAGTATTTT. It specifies CASSFGWASGNGGSTDTQYF.